Listed below are T cell receptor beta chains from one sample, sequenced in a study of blood T cell repertoires in COVID-19. Using immunoSEQ multiplex PCR, the repertoire was profiled, and TCRdb retains in-frame clones only, with some absent. The top ten hold roughly 7% of the sample, which has about 240,000 clones, approximately 86% seen once. The specimen was peripheral blood. These receptors came from a man aged 60 to 69 who had recovered from COVID-19. CDR3s include the opening cysteine and the closing phenylalanine or tryptophan. D genes are given only for firm matches. Clone size is given for some rows only: seen once, a few or many times, or a class if the clone is expanded.

D: NA; size: NA; V: TRBV30; J: TRBJ2-5; DNA: TGTGCCGGAGGGAAAGGAGGAGAGACCCAGTACTTC; CDR3: CAGGKGGETQYF
D: TRBD1; size: few; V: TRBV6-1; J: TRBJ2-2; DNA: TGTGCCAGCAGTGAAGGCGCCGGACAGGGCGCCGGGGAGCTGTTTTTT; CDR3: CASSEGAGQGAGELFF
D: NA; size: NA; V: TRBV5-1; J: TRBJ1-1; DNA: TGCGCCAGCAGCTTGGGAGGGATAGAGGCGGTATCTGAAGCTTTCTTT; CDR3: CASSLGGIEAVSEAFF
D: NA; size: NA; V: TRBV5-1; J: TRBJ1-3; DNA: TGCGCCAGCAGCTTCGGGGGGGCGCAAGGAAACACCATATATTTT; CDR3: CASSFGGAQGNTIYF
D: NA; size: NA; V: TRBV5-1; J: TRBJ1-2; DNA: TGCGCCAGCAGCTTACAGGGTTTTAACTATGGCTACACCTTC; CDR3: CASSLQGFNYGYTF
D: NA; size: NA; V: TRBV5-5; J: TRBJ2-3; DNA: TGTGCCAGCAGCTTGTTGGGCGCGACCCAGTTAGATACGCAGTATTTT; CDR3: CASSLLGATQLDTQYF
D: NA; size: NA; V: TRBV7-2; J: TRBJ1-4; DNA: TGTGCCAGCAGCTTAGGGGACACTCCAAGCGTAAAACTGTTTTTT; CDR3: CASSLGDTPSVKLFF
D: NA; size: NA; V: TRBV7-7; J: TRBJ2-2; DNA: TGTGCCAGCAGCTCCTTTTTGGCGGCGAACACCGGGGAGCTGTTTTTT; CDR3: CASSSFLAANTGELFF
D: TRBD2; size: NA; V: TRBV2; J: TRBJ2-3; DNA: TGTGCCAGCAGTTCTGGGACTAGCGGGGGGACAGAAAACCAAAACACAGATACGCAGTATTTT; CDR3: CASSSGTSGGTENQNTDTQYF
D: NA; size: NA; V: TRBV5-8; J: TRBJ2-1; DNA: TGTGCCAGCACCAAAGAGACATCCTTGTACAATGAGCAGTTCTTC; CDR3: CASTKETSLYNEQFF
D: TRBD2; size: NA; V: TRBV24-1; J: TRBJ2-2; DNA: TGTGCCACCAGTGGTCCGGGACTAGCGGGGGACTCGAACACCGGGGAGCTGTTTTTT; CDR3: CATSGPGLAGDSNTGELFF
D: NA; size: NA; V: TRBV7-2; J: TRBJ1-1; DNA: TGTGCCAGCAGCTTAGGATCTGACAGGACATCCGCTTTCTTT; CDR3: CASSLGSDRTSAFF
D: NA; size: NA; V: TRBV3-1/TRBV3-2; J: TRBJ2-2; DNA: TGTGCCAGCAGCCAAGAACGCGGGTGGGGAAACACCGGGGAGCTGTTTTTT; CDR3: CASSQERGWGNTGELFF
D: NA; size: NA; V: TRBV5-4; J: TRBJ2-7; DNA: TGTGCCAGCAGCTCCCAGAAAGTCGACTCCTACGAGCAGTACTTC; CDR3: CASSSQKVDSYEQYF
D: TRBD1; size: NA; V: TRBV18; J: TRBJ1-2; DNA: TGTGCCAGCTCACCACGTGCAGGGGGTAGAGCTAACTATGGCTACACCTTC; CDR3: CASSPRAGGRANYGYTF